This TCR beta chain was sequenced in a study of spatial heterogeneity in lung cancer. Across the whole study: 72 TRACERx patients with early, untreated non-small cell lung cancer donated samples.

Study outcomes and limitations: Ubiquitous expanded tumor TCRs appeared in blood more at resection than follow-up.

TCRdb recomputed calls from the 5' RACE reads with MiXCR, one row per CDR3 protein. Altogether about 52,000 distinct CDR3 sequences are present, 7.4% being singletons, with the ten largest covering about a third. The sample's time point: blood at routine non-recurrence follow-up after resection. The input material, whole RNA from tumor, nontumor lung or frozen PBMC, was sequenced unsorted. This clonotype has ten or more counts. Antigen: not known. This CDR3 contains 14 residues. V gave up 3 bases and J gave up 3 bases, with 12 bases separating them. The sequence derives from a female donor with early-stage non-small cell lung cancer. Material: PBMCs, obtained at follow-up. The V call is TRBV12-3 or TRBV12-4, the J call TRBJ2-7, with D hard to call. DNA for the CDR3: TGTGCCAGCAGTTTCTCGAGAGCCAACTACGAGCAGTACTTC. Amino acid sequence: CASSFSRANYEQYF.